Listed below are T cell receptor beta chains from one sample, sequenced in a study of T-cell reconstitution after alpha-beta-depleted transplantation in children. Each CDR3 protein is one row after TCRdb ran MiXCR on the PCR reads. The sample records approximately 130,000 distinct CDR3 sequences, 9.7% being singletons. Material: PBMCs, mostly from graft donor cells, obtained 180 days after TCRalphabeta/CD19-depleted stem cell transplant. The receptor set was obtained from a girl less than two years old who had a stem cell transplant for combined immunodeficiency, so the T cells may come from the graft donor. The CDR3 runs from the conserved cysteine through the conserved F or W. Fields, in order: CDR3 protein, CDR3 DNA, D gene, J gene, V gene, clone size. The D gene is left open where the match is weak. The size entry is marked missing in some rows and otherwise reads once, few, many or a size class.

CDR3: CAISESLAEETQYF
DNA: TGTGCCATCAGTGAGAGTCTAGCGGAAGAGACCCAGTACTTC
D: TRBD2
J: TRBJ2-5
V: TRBV10-3
size: -

CDR3: CSVTGGNEQYF
DNA: TGCAGCGTAACAGGGGGCAACGAGCAGTACTTC
D: TRBD1
J: TRBJ2-7
V: TRBV29-1
size: many

CDR3: CASSPPQGSRATF
DNA: TGTGCCAGCAGTCCTCCACAGGGTAGCAGGGCCACCTTC
D: -
J: TRBJ1-2
V: TRBV12-3/TRBV12-4
size: few

CDR3: CSARVPGTTVTGELFF
DNA: TGCAGTGCTAGAGTCCCCGGGACTACTGTCACCGGGGAGCTGTTTTTT
D: TRBD2
J: TRBJ2-2
V: TRBV20-1
size: many

CDR3: CASSLGSTSGRALYNEQFF
DNA: TGTGCCAGCAGCTTAGGGTCGACTAGCGGGAGGGCCTTATACAATGAGCAGTTCTTC
D: TRBD2
J: TRBJ2-1
V: TRBV11-2
size: few

CDR3: CASQQGARRMTGELFF
DNA: TGTGCCAGCCAACAGGGGGCCCGGCGGATGACCGGGGAGCTGTTTTTT
D: TRBD1
J: TRBJ2-2
V: TRBV19
size: -

CDR3: CASSKTGPQETQYF
DNA: TGTGCCAGCAGCAAGACAGGGCCCCAAGAGACCCAGTACTTC
D: TRBD1
J: TRBJ2-5
V: TRBV7-2
size: -

CDR3: CAISEAGFSGANVLTF
DNA: TGTGCCATCAGTGAGGCAGGGTTTTCTGGGGCCAACGTCCTGACTTTC
D: -
J: TRBJ2-6
V: TRBV10-3
size: few

CDR3: CAWSVWPSGLRNEQFF
DNA: TGTGCCTGGAGTGTATGGCCTAGCGGGCTTAGGAATGAGCAGTTCTTC
D: TRBD2
J: TRBJ2-1
V: TRBV30
size: -

CDR3: CASSSSALYEQYF
DNA: TGTGCCAGTTCTTCCAGTGCCCTATACGAGCAGTACTTC
D: -
J: TRBJ2-7
V: TRBV12-3/TRBV12-4
size: few

CDR3: CASSLTAGAENEQFF
DNA: TGTGCCAGCAGCTTAACCGCGGGAGCGGAAAATGAGCAGTTCTTC
D: TRBD2
J: TRBJ2-1
V: TRBV7-6
size: -

CDR3: CSASATTPAYEQYF
DNA: TGCAGTGCTAGTGCCACTACCCCCGCCTACGAGCAGTACTTC
D: -
J: TRBJ2-7
V: TRBV20-1
size: -

CDR3: CASSQDQAGGTYEQYF
DNA: TGCGCCAGCAGCCAAGATCAGGCAGGCGGAACTTACGAGCAGTACTTC
D: -
J: TRBJ2-7
V: TRBV4-3
size: -

CDR3: CATSRDQWLDDANTGELFF
DNA: TGTGCCACCAGCAGAGATCAGTGGCTAGACGACGCGAACACCGGGGAGCTGTTTTTT
D: -
J: TRBJ2-2
V: TRBV15
size: -

CDR3: CASSNQFSGNTIYF
DNA: TGTGCCAGCAGTAACCAGTTCTCTGGAAACACCATATATTTT
D: -
J: TRBJ1-3
V: TRBV2
size: many

CDR3: CASSVEHRGDYEQYF
DNA: TGTGCCAGCAGCGTAGAGCACAGGGGGGACTACGAGCAGTACTTC
D: TRBD1
J: TRBJ2-7
V: TRBV9
size: few

CDR3: CSALLAGGPINGELFF
DNA: TGCAGTGCTCTGCTAGCGGGAGGGCCGATAAACGGGGAGCTGTTTTTT
D: TRBD2
J: TRBJ2-2
V: TRBV20-1
size: few

CDR3: CASSFSIQGFEQFF
DNA: TGTGCCAGCAGTTTTTCAATACAGGGGTTTGAGCAGTTCTTC
D: TRBD1
J: TRBJ2-1
V: TRBV12-3/TRBV12-4
size: few

CDR3: CSALVGPTEAFF
DNA: TGCAGTGCCCTAGTCGGACCGACTGAAGCTTTCTTT
D: -
J: TRBJ1-1
V: TRBV20-1
size: -

CDR3: CASSQLSRRYQETQYF
DNA: TGTGCCAGCAGCCAACTCTCCCGACGGTACCAAGAGACCCAGTACTTC
D: -
J: TRBJ2-5
V: TRBV3-1
size: once

CDR3: CSVRGEDEQFF
DNA: TGCAGCGTTAGGGGTGAGGATGAGCAGTTCTTC
D: -
J: TRBJ2-1
V: TRBV29-1
size: many

CDR3: CATSDPNRGGRNEQFF
DNA: TGTGCCACCAGTGACCCCAACAGGGGTGGTAGAAATGAGCAGTTCTTC
D: TRBD1
J: TRBJ2-1
V: TRBV24-1
size: few

CDR3: CSAPDSTDTQYF
DNA: TGCAGTGCTCCTGATAGCACAGATACGCAGTATTTT
D: -
J: TRBJ2-3
V: TRBV20-1
size: few

CDR3: CSEGALNSYEQYF
DNA: TGCAGTGAAGGGGCCCTAAACTCCTACGAGCAGTACTTC
D: -
J: TRBJ2-7
V: TRBV20-1
size: few

CDR3: CSASGLAGVFDNEQFF
DNA: TGCAGTGCTAGTGGACTAGCGGGAGTATTTGACAATGAGCAGTTCTTC
D: TRBD2
J: TRBJ2-1
V: TRBV20-1
size: -

CDR3: CASSEFSRDRGYEQYF
DNA: TGTGCCAGCAGTGAATTTTCCCGGGACAGGGGTTACGAGCAGTACTTC
D: TRBD1
J: TRBJ2-7
V: TRBV25-1
size: few

CDR3: CASSRRGLSYEQYF
DNA: TGTGCCAGCAGCCGGCGGGGGCTCTCCTACGAGCAGTACTTC
D: -
J: TRBJ2-7
V: TRBV7-2
size: -

CDR3: CSASFPSGRLQQYF
DNA: TGCAGTGCTAGCTTTCCTAGCGGGAGGTTGCAGCAGTACTTC
D: TRBD2
J: TRBJ2-7
V: TRBV20-1
size: few

CDR3: CAISERLAGSRRYEQYF
DNA: TGTGCCATCAGTGAGCGACTAGCGGGGAGTAGGAGATACGAGCAGTACTTC
D: TRBD2
J: TRBJ2-7
V: TRBV10-3
size: -

CDR3: CATRTSGESETQYF
DNA: TGTGCCACCCGGACTAGCGGGGAATCGGAGACCCAGTACTTC
D: TRBD2
J: TRBJ2-5
V: TRBV10-3
size: many

CDR3: CASRKTEKGFYGYTF
DNA: TGTGCCAGTAGAAAGACAGAGAAAGGTTTTTATGGCTACACCTTC
D: -
J: TRBJ1-2
V: TRBV19
size: -

CDR3: CSASDTEAFF
DNA: TGCAGTGCTAGCGACACTGAAGCTTTCTTT
D: -
J: TRBJ1-1
V: TRBV20-1
size: few

CDR3: CASSFSPGLASTSSYNEQFF
DNA: TGTGCCAGCAGCTTTAGCCCCGGACTAGCGTCCACTAGCTCCTACAATGAGCAGTTCTTC
D: TRBD2
J: TRBJ2-1
V: TRBV7-2
size: -

CDR3: CSARDPGTRSLAFF
DNA: TGCAGTGCTAGAGATCCAGGGACCCGTTCACTTGCTTTCTTT
D: -
J: TRBJ1-1
V: TRBV20-1
size: few

CDR3: CASSLYSNDEQFF
DNA: TGCGCCAGCAGCTTGTACAGCAATGATGAGCAGTTCTTC
D: -
J: TRBJ2-1
V: TRBV5-1
size: -

CDR3: CSVGQTYGYTF
DNA: TGCAGCGTTGGACAGACCTATGGCTACACCTTC
D: -
J: TRBJ1-2
V: TRBV29-1
size: -

CDR3: CASSTKGGVNSPLHF
DNA: TGTGCCAGCTCCACAAAGGGGGGTGTTAATTCACCCCTCCACTTT
D: -
J: TRBJ1-6
V: TRBV18
size: -

CDR3: CASRQAGISDTQYF
DNA: TGTGCCAGCAGACAGGCGGGTATATCAGATACGCAGTATTTT
D: -
J: TRBJ2-3
V: TRBV6-1
size: few

CDR3: CASSIFWGGTDTQYF
DNA: TGTGCCAGTAGTATCTTCTGGGGAGGCACAGATACGCAGTATTTT
D: -
J: TRBJ2-3
V: TRBV19
size: -

CDR3: CASSSLGVSSYEQYF
DNA: TGTGCCAGCAGTTCGTTGGGGGTTAGCTCCTACGAGCAGTACTTC
D: -
J: TRBJ2-7
V: TRBV6-5
size: -

CDR3: CASSSRTSGGADTQYF
DNA: TGTGCCAGCAGCTCCCGGACTAGCGGGGGGGCAGATACGCAGTATTTT
D: TRBD2
J: TRBJ2-3
V: TRBV7-2
size: few

CDR3: CASSVVTENSPLHF
DNA: TGTGCCAGCAGTGTCGTGACTGAGAATTCACCCCTCCACTTT
D: -
J: TRBJ1-6
V: TRBV6-1
size: -

CDR3: CASSPTSGSNEQFF
DNA: TGCGCCAGCAGCCCGACTAGCGGGAGTAATGAGCAGTTCTTC
D: TRBD2
J: TRBJ2-1
V: TRBV5-1
size: few

CDR3: CSDRTGGYGYTF
DNA: TGCAGCGATCGGACAGGGGGCTATGGCTACACCTTC
D: TRBD1
J: TRBJ1-2
V: TRBV29-1
size: many

CDR3: CASPSKTTSYEQYF
DNA: TGTGCCAGCCCCTCCAAAACTACTAGCTACGAGCAGTACTTC
D: -
J: TRBJ2-7
V: TRBV6-1
size: few

CDR3: CAISEYGGAATDTQYF
DNA: TGTGCCATCAGTGAGTATGGGGGAGCTGCCACAGATACGCAGTATTTT
D: -
J: TRBJ2-3
V: TRBV10-3
size: -